Following are 28 T cell receptor beta chains from one sample sequenced in a study of shared T cell receptors in the human thymus. Using immunoSEQ multiplex PCR, the repertoire was profiled, and TCRdb retains in-frame clones only, with some absent. The data show hundreds of thousands of clones, 80% to 90% seen once. This sample also appeared in a second study, on human thymus T cells.

Input material: thymocytes. Receptors originate from a girl in the first two years of life with a congenital heart defect.

V and J are TRBV25-1 and TRBJ2-6; D may be TRBD1 (6 bases). Germline V gives CDR1 MGHDK, CDR2 SYGVNS. V dropped 6 bases and J dropped 6 bases, with 9 bases sitting between them. The CDR3 contains 13 residues. The CDR3 here is CASRKGVANVLTF. For the CDR3, the DNA is TGTGCCAGCAGGAAGGGGGTGGCCAACGTCCTGACTTTC.

V usage is TRBV11-2 and J usage is TRBJ1-1, with D uncertain. Germline CDR1 is SGHAT and CDR2 is FQNNGV. CDR3 length: 14 residues. V dropped 0 bases and J dropped 8 bases, with 13 bases sitting between them. The CDR3 DNA reads TGTGCCAGCAGCTTAGACCGGGAACTGAGGGAAGCTTTCTTT. Its translation is CASSLDRELREAFF.

The chain couples TRBV27 to TRBJ2-7; TRBD1 aligns across 7 bases. This CDR3 spans 14 amino acids. Germline-derived CDR1 and CDR2 are MNHEY and SMNVEV (reference sequence). Unmatched junction bases numbered 10, after V lost 5 bases and J lost 6 bases. The CDR3 sequence: CASSPTGRPVEQYF. In DNA form, the CDR3 reads TGTGCCAGCAGTCCGACAGGGCGTCCGGTCGAGCAGTACTTC.

V is TRBV18 and J is TRBJ1-5; TRBD1 matches at 9 bases. The V and J ends lost 2 bases and 11 bases, in that order; junction bases with no gene match: 1. Germline V gene data show CDR1 as KGHSH and CDR2 as LQKENI. The CDR3 is 12 residues long. The CDR3 DNA is TGTGCCAGCTCACCAGGACAGGGGACCCAGCATTTT. Translating it yields CASSPGQGTQHF.

V is TRBV27 and J is TRBJ2-1; D is ambiguous. CDR3 length: 15 residues. Trimming took off 8 bases at V and 0 bases at J, with 14 bases between the two ends. Looked up from germline, CDR1 is MNHEY and CDR2 is SMNVEV (reference sequence). Here the CDR3 reads CASGLGPRSYNEQFF. CDR3 nucleotide sequence: TGTGCCAGCGGCCTTGGCCCCCGCTCCTACAATGAGCAGTTCTTC.

The chain recombines TRBV20-1 with TRBJ1-1, with D unresolved. V was clipped by 7 bases and J by 0 bases, with 3 bases between them. Germline lookup yields CDR1 DFQATT and CDR2 SNEGSKA (reference sequence). This CDR3 region has 10 residues. The CDR3 protein is CSVMNTEAFF. For the CDR3, the DNA is TGCAGTGTAATGAACACTGAAGCTTTCTTT.

The rearrangement joins TRBV4-1 to TRBJ2-5; no firm D call. V was cut by 1 base and J by 1 base, with 13 bases left in between. Germline V gives CDR1 MGHRA, CDR2 YSYEKL. CDR3 length: 16 residues. CDR3 amino acids: CASSQVRTPFQETQYF. For the CDR3, the DNA is TGCGCCAGCAGCCAAGTTCGCACACCGTTCCAAGAGACCCAGTACTTC.

This chain links TRBV27 with TRBJ1-1; D unresolved. V was trimmed by 7 bases and J by 6 bases, leaving 15 bases between them. This CDR3 has 13 residues. CDR1 and CDR2 from the germline V gene are MNHEY and SMNVEV (reference sequence). Written as DNA, the CDR3 is TGTGCCAGCACCTCAGGCCCCATATCTGAAGCTTTCTTT. Its translation is CASTSGPISEAFF.

V is TRBV2 and J is TRBJ1-1; D gene ambiguous. Germline loops: CDR1 SNHLY, CDR2 FYNNEI. This CDR3 is 13 amino acids long. The V end was cut by 1 base, the J end by 3 bases, with 6 bases between. CDR3 bases: TGTGCCAGCAGTGAAGAGAGTTACACTGAAGCTTTCTTT. It yields the protein CASSEESYTEAFF.

The chain couples TRBV29-1 to TRBJ2-3, with 10 positions matching TRBD2. The junction had 11 bases not matched to a gene; V was cut back by 4 bases and J by 1 base. Germline loops: CDR1 SQVTM, CDR2 ANQGSEA. The CDR3 has 17 amino acids. CDR3 nucleotide sequence: TGCAGCGTTGCGGGACTAGCGACCGATCCCGGCACAGATACGCAGTATTTT. Its protein product is CSVAGLATDPGTDTQYF.

The J gene is TRBJ1-2, the V gene TRBV4-3, with TRBD1 identical over 8 bases. Germline CDR1 and CDR2: LGHNA and YSLEER. J lost 8 bases, V lost 0 bases, and 14 bases had no gene match. This CDR3 has 17 amino acids. For the CDR3, the DNA is TGCGCCAGCAGCCAAGATCGGGCCAGGGGGCTTCAGGGAGGCTACACCTTC. Translated, it gives CASSQDRARGLQGGYTF.

The rearrangement uses TRBV9 and TRBJ2-3; perhaps TRBD1 as D (6 bases). The CDR3 has 17 residues. The germline V gene has CDR1 SGDLS and CDR2 YYNGEE. Trimming pared 3 bases from V and 3 bases from J, leaving 20 bases between. The CDR3 here is CASSEGVGRVATDTQYF. The DNA for the CDR3 is TGTGCCAGCAGCGAGGGGGTTGGCAGGGTGGCGACAGATACGCAGTATTTT.

This rearrangement joins TRBV28 to TRBJ1-4, with D tentatively TRBD1 (5 bases). This CDR3 comprises 17 residues. Trimming shortened V by 6 bases and J by 7 bases, and 24 bases separated the two germline ends. Germline CDR1 is MDHEN and CDR2 is SYDVKM. CDR3: CASSALKGVAQGEKLFF. CDR3 DNA sequence: TGTGCCAGCAGCGCATTAAAAGGGGTGGCGCAGGGTGAAAAACTGTTTTTT.

This chain joins TRBV11-2 and TRBJ2-2; D is possibly TRBD2 (7 bases). The CDR3 is 17 residues long. CDR1 is SGHAT, CDR2 FQNNGV, per germline. Deletions cut 7 bases from V and 3 bases from J, with 21 bases between. The CDR3 sequence is CASIPWSGGRDTGELFF. DNA of the CDR3: TGTGCCAGCATCCCCTGGTCCGGGGGGCGAGACACCGGGGAGCTGTTTTTT.

The chain recombines TRBV7-2 with TRBJ1-4, with 7 bases lining up with TRBD1. The CDR3 extends over 15 amino acids. V was pared by 5 bases and J by 6 bases, with 9 bases of the junction left unmatched. Germline values: CDR1 SGHTA, CDR2 FQGNSA. The chain's CDR3 is CASSEWGQLHEKLFF. The DNA for the CDR3 is TGTGCCAGCAGCGAGTGGGGACAGCTACATGAAAAACTGTTTTTT. The whole variable domain, filled in from reference TRBV7-2 and TRBJ1-4, reads GAGVSQSPSNKVTEKGKDVELRCDPISGHTALYWYRQSLGQGLEFLIYFQGNSAPDKSGLPSDRFSAERTGGSVSTLTIQRTQQEDSAVYLCASSEWGQLHEKLFFGSGTQLSVL.

This clone was seen a handful of times. The V and J genes are TRBV15 and TRBJ1-4; 8 bases line up with TRBD1. V shed 0 bases and J 7 bases; nucleotides not matched to a gene: 1. This CDR3 has 14 amino acids. Germline CDR1 LNHNV, CDR2 YYDKDF (reference sequence). In DNA, the CDR3 is TGTGCCACCAGCAGAGACAGGGGGCTTGAAAAACTGTTTTTT. Translated, it gives CATSRDRGLEKLFF.

The gene calls are TRBV2 and TRBJ2-3; 8 bases are shared with TRBD2. This CDR3 spans 15 amino acids. V lost 5 bases to trimming and J lost 2 bases; unmatched junction nucleotides: 6. Germline CDR1 SNHLY, CDR2 FYNNEI. CDR3 in DNA: TGTGCCAGCAGTATGACCGGGGGGGACACAGATACGCAGTATTTT. Its protein product is CASSMTGGDTDTQYF.

The CDR3 region is CASSQGEDRGWGVTYEQYF. In nucleotides, the CDR3 is TGCGCCAGCAGCCAAGGGGAAGACAGGGGGTGGGGGGTTACCTACGAGCAGTACTTC. V is TRBV4-1 and J is TRBJ2-7, with 9 bases fitting TRBD1. Losses at the gene ends were 1 base for V and 2 bases for J; bases not matched to a gene: 15. The V gene's germline CDR1 is MGHRA and CDR2 YSYEKL. CDR3 size: 19 residues.

This clone came up a few times. This rearrangement joins TRBV10-2 to TRBJ2-7; D gene uncertain. CDR3 length: 12 amino acids. V shed 6 bases and J shed 4 bases, with 10 bases lying between them. Germline V gene sequence: CDR1 WSHSY, CDR2 SAAADI. The CDR3 region is CASSPTLYEQYF. CDR3 nucleotides: TGCGCCAGCAGCCCTACCTTATACGAGCAGTACTTC.

The gene calls are TRBV7-2 and TRBJ1-1; D unclear. Germline CDR1 is SGHTA and CDR2 is FQGNSA. Trimming pared 0 bases from V and 6 bases from J, leaving 14 bases between. This CDR3 is 15 amino acids long. CDR3 region: CASSLARAGLPEAFF. In DNA, the CDR3 is TGTGCCAGCAGCTTAGCGCGGGCAGGTCTTCCTGAAGCTTTCTTT.

The chain uses TRBV7-3 and TRBJ2-6; 8 nucleotides match TRBD1. In germline, CDR1 is SGHTA, CDR2 FQGTGA. CDR3 length: 19 amino acids. Trimming took 4 bases from V and 4 from J; bases not matched to a gene: 15. This CDR3 reads CASSSLDRDSGSGANVLTF. DNA of the CDR3: TGTGCCAGCAGCTCCTTGGACAGGGACAGTGGTTCGGGGGCCAACGTCCTGACTTTC.

V is TRBV29-1 and J is TRBJ2-3; no clear D gene. The CDR3 consists of 18 residues. Germline CDR1 and CDR2: SQVTM and ANQGSEA. Deletions cut 6 bases from V and 2 bases from J, with 27 bases between. The CDR3 DNA reads as TGCAGCGTCATTCGATTGTCCCAGGCGCGAATATTCACAGATACGCAGTATTTT. Amino acid sequence: CSVIRLSQARIFTDTQYF.

This chain joins TRBV19 and TRBJ1-3; D perhaps matches TRBD1 (6 bases). This CDR3 is 15 amino acids long. Per the germline V gene, CDR1 is LNHDA and CDR2 is SQIVND (reference sequence). Trimming cost V 10 bases and J 4 bases, with 20 bases left between them. The CDR3 reads CATNSGGQSGNTIYF. CDR3 nucleotides: TGTGCCACCAACTCCGGGGGGCAATCCGGAAACACCATATATTTT.

The rearrangement uses TRBV12-5 and TRBJ2-7; TRBD1 matches 10 bases. This CDR3 has 15 amino acids. V was pared by 7 bases and J by 5 bases, with 11 bases of the junction left unmatched. In germline, CDR1 is LGHNT, CDR2 FRNRAP. The CDR3 sequence: CASAKWDRGINEQYF. For the CDR3, the DNA is TGTGCTAGTGCCAAGTGGGACAGGGGAATTAACGAGCAGTACTTC.

V and J are TRBV5-1 and TRBJ2-5; 12 bases agree with TRBD2. The junction had 7 bases not matched to a gene; V was cut back by 1 base and J by 0 bases. This CDR3 region has 18 residues. The germline V gene encodes CDR1 SGHRS and CDR2 YFSETQ. The DNA for the CDR3 is TGCGCCAGCAGCTTGAGGCCTAGCGGGGGGGGAAACCAAGAGACCCAGTACTTC. This sequence encodes CASSLRPSGGGNQETQYF.

V gene TRBV5-6 combines with J gene TRBJ2-7; the match to TRBD1 covers 10 bases. CDR1 SGHDT and CDR2 YYEEEE come from the germline V gene. After removal of 8 bases from V and 2 bases from J, the junction contained 7 bases not matched to a gene. This CDR3 spans 14 amino acids. The CDR3 DNA reads TGTGCCAGTCGGGGGGACAGGGGTCCCTACGAGCAGTACTTC. This translates into CASRGDRGPYEQYF.

The V gene is TRBV6-1, the J gene TRBJ2-1; 9 bases match TRBD1. CDR1 and CDR2 from the germline V gene are MNHNS and SASEGT. After removal of 8 bases from V and 6 bases from J, the junction contained 5 bases not matched to a gene. This CDR3 comprises 13 residues. The CDR3 region has the DNA TGTGCCAGCCGGGACAGGGAATTCAATGAGCAGTTCTTC. It translates to CASRDREFNEQFF.

The rearrangement joins TRBV10-2 to TRBJ1-6; D gene unclear. Germline CDR1 reads WSHSY; CDR2 reads SAAADI. CDR3 length: 17 residues. Deletions cut 5 bases from V and 0 bases from J, with 14 bases between. The CDR3 here is CASSSWMPSSYNSPLHF. CDR3 bases: TGCGCCAGCAGTTCGTGGATGCCTAGCTCCTATAATTCACCCCTCCACTTT.